The clone carrying this T cell receptor (beta chain) was counted at least ten times. Its target is unknown. Unique molecular identifiers were affixed to single, distinct cDNA molecules. TCRdb re-derived calls from the 5' RACE reads in MiXCR, one entry per CDR3 protein. This table holds tens of thousands of distinct CDR3 sequences, 13% found once. This sample was taken from a study of early T cells in non-severe SARS-CoV-2 infection. Looking at the study overall: Chains from this unsorted whole-blood bulk RNA could not be paired. Whole-study results and caveats: Anti-spike CD8 responses were favored by VDJdb matching, which missed private and CD4 specificities.

Sequenced material: whole blood. This clonotype was obtained from an adult who was a healthcare worker with PCR-confirmed SARS-CoV-2 infection or an uninfected control (not recorded which).

Here the CDR3 reads CASSRDGNQPQHF. As DNA, the CDR3 is TGTGCCAGCTCACGGGACGGCAATCAGCCCCAGCATTTT. The V call is TRBV18, the J call TRBJ1-5; weak D call: TRBD1 (5 bases). Germline lookup yields CDR1 KGHSH and CDR2 LQKENI. The CDR3 is 13 residues long. Trimming cost V 4 bases and J 2 bases, with 6 bases left between them.